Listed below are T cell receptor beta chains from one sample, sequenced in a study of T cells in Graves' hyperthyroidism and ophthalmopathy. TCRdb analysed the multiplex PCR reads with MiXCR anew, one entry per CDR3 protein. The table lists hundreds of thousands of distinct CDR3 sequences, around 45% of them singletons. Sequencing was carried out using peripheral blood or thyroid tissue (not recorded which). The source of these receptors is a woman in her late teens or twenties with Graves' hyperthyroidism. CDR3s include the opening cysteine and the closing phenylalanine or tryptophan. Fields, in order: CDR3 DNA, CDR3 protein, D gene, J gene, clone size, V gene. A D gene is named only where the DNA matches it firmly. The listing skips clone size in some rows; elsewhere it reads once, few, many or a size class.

CDR3 DNA: TGCAGTGCTAGAGACGCACACGAAACAACTCAGGGTGGCAATCAGCCCCAGCATTTT
CDR3 protein: CSARDAHETTQGGNQPQHF
D gene: NA
J gene: TRBJ1-5
clone size: few
V gene: TRBV20-1

CDR3 DNA: TGCGCCAGCAGCTGGATGCCGGGACAGGGAACTTCTGGAAACACCATATATTTT
CDR3 protein: CASSWMPGQGTSGNTIYF
D gene: TRBD1
J gene: TRBJ1-3
clone size: NA
V gene: TRBV9

CDR3 DNA: TGTGCCACCAGCGACCGACAGGGAGTCTATGGCTACACCTTC
CDR3 protein: CATSDRQGVYGYTF
D gene: TRBD1
J gene: TRBJ1-2
clone size: many
V gene: TRBV15

CDR3 DNA: TGTGCCAGCAGCTTAGGGGGGCTGTTTTTT
CDR3 protein: CASSLGGLFF
D gene: NA
J gene: TRBJ2-2
clone size: NA
V gene: TRBV7-9

CDR3 DNA: TGTGCCAGCAGTCACCGAACTCCTAGCGGGAGCTACGAGCAGTACTTC
CDR3 protein: CASSHRTPSGSYEQYF
D gene: TRBD2
J gene: TRBJ2-7
clone size: few
V gene: TRBV2

CDR3 DNA: TGTGCCACCAGTGATCCCCTGGGGGGTGAGACCTTC
CDR3 protein: CATSDPLGGETF
D gene: NA
J gene: TRBJ1-2
clone size: NA
V gene: TRBV24-1

CDR3 DNA: TGTGCCAGCAGTGACCTTAGACAGGACCAAGAGACCCAGTACTTC
CDR3 protein: CASSDLRQDQETQYF
D gene: NA
J gene: TRBJ2-5
clone size: NA
V gene: TRBV6-1

CDR3 DNA: TGTGCCAGCTACCTCCCCGTGCAGCCTTCATACGGCTACACCTTC
CDR3 protein: CASYLPVQPSYGYTF
D gene: NA
J gene: TRBJ1-2
clone size: NA
V gene: TRBV7-2

CDR3 DNA: TGTGCCAGCAGCTTAGCCCCATATAATTCACCCCTCCACTTT
CDR3 protein: CASSLAPYNSPLHF
D gene: NA
J gene: TRBJ1-6
clone size: many
V gene: TRBV7-9

CDR3 DNA: TGTGCCCCAGCGGAGGGGCCCTATTCACCCCTCCACTTT
CDR3 protein: CAPAEGPYSPLHF
D gene: NA
J gene: TRBJ1-6
clone size: NA
V gene: TRBV7-2

CDR3 DNA: TGTGCCTGGAGTGTACGGTGGGACACTGAAGCTTTCTTT
CDR3 protein: CAWSVRWDTEAFF
D gene: NA
J gene: TRBJ1-1
clone size: NA
V gene: TRBV30

CDR3 DNA: TGTGCCTGGAGTCCGGGCAGGGGCAATCAGCCCCAGCATTTT
CDR3 protein: CAWSPGRGNQPQHF
D gene: NA
J gene: TRBJ1-5
clone size: NA
V gene: TRBV7-2

CDR3 DNA: TGTGCCAGCAGTACGGGACGGTCCTTCTACGAGCAGTACTTC
CDR3 protein: CASSTGRSFYEQYF
D gene: NA
J gene: TRBJ2-7
clone size: NA
V gene: TRBV6-6

CDR3 DNA: TGTGCCAGCAGTGAGGGCGTTGGATATGGCTACACCTTC
CDR3 protein: CASSEGVGYGYTF
D gene: NA
J gene: TRBJ1-2
clone size: many
V gene: TRBV2

CDR3 DNA: TGTGCCAGCTCACCACCCGGGGAGATAGACACTGAAGCTTTCTTT
CDR3 protein: CASSPPGEIDTEAFF
D gene: NA
J gene: TRBJ1-1
clone size: NA
V gene: TRBV13

CDR3 DNA: TGTGCCAGCAGCCGAACGGGACAGGCCCTGCGCTACACCTTC
CDR3 protein: CASSRTGQALRYTF
D gene: TRBD1
J gene: TRBJ1-2
clone size: NA
V gene: TRBV7-3

CDR3 DNA: TGTGCCAGCAGTTACAGTAGGGACCCGCTCCGCGCAACTAATGAAAAACTGTTTTTT
CDR3 protein: CASSYSRDPLRATNEKLFF
D gene: NA
J gene: TRBJ1-4
clone size: NA
V gene: TRBV6-5

CDR3 DNA: TGTGCCAGCAGCCGGACGGACCGACCTAACACTGAAGCTTTCTTT
CDR3 protein: CASSRTDRPNTEAFF
D gene: NA
J gene: TRBJ1-1
clone size: few
V gene: TRBV2

CDR3 DNA: TGTGCCACCAGCGTGGGACTGGAGACCCAGTACTTC
CDR3 protein: CATSVGLETQYF
D gene: NA
J gene: TRBJ2-5
clone size: NA
V gene: TRBV15

CDR3 DNA: TGTGCCAGCACCCAAGATCGGGTAGCGGCACAAGAGACCCAGTACTTC
CDR3 protein: CASTQDRVAAQETQYF
D gene: NA
J gene: TRBJ2-5
clone size: many
V gene: TRBV7-2

CDR3 DNA: TGTGCCAGCCACAGGGGCCGGGGGGAAGCTAACTATGGCTACACCTTC
CDR3 protein: CASHRGRGEANYGYTF
D gene: TRBD1
J gene: TRBJ1-2
clone size: few
V gene: TRBV7-9

CDR3 DNA: TGCAGCGTTGAACTAACAGGGAAAGTCACCGGGGAGCTGTTTTTT
CDR3 protein: CSVELTGKVTGELFF
D gene: NA
J gene: TRBJ2-2
clone size: few
V gene: TRBV29-1

CDR3 DNA: TGCGCCAGCAGCTTGAGGACTGATGAAAAACTGTTTTTT
CDR3 protein: CASSLRTDEKLFF
D gene: NA
J gene: TRBJ1-4
clone size: many
V gene: TRBV5-1

CDR3 DNA: TGTGCCAGCAGCACCGGGACGGGGGCGCCCCAGTACTTC
CDR3 protein: CASSTGTGAPQYF
D gene: NA
J gene: TRBJ2-5
clone size: NA
V gene: TRBV12-3/TRBV12-4

CDR3 DNA: TGTGCCAGCAGTTACTACGGGGGTGGGCCCCAGCATTTT
CDR3 protein: CASSYYGGGPQHF
D gene: NA
J gene: TRBJ1-5
clone size: NA
V gene: TRBV10-3

CDR3 DNA: TGCAGCGTTGCAACGGGAACAAGCAATTCACCCCTCCACTTT
CDR3 protein: CSVATGTSNSPLHF
D gene: NA
J gene: TRBJ1-6
clone size: many
V gene: TRBV29-1

CDR3 DNA: TGCAGTGCTAGAGATGGGGTGGGCTGGACAGGGGGCGTTGGCTATGGCTACACCTTC
CDR3 protein: CSARDGVGWTGGVGYGYTF
D gene: TRBD1
J gene: TRBJ1-2
clone size: NA
V gene: TRBV20-1

CDR3 DNA: TGTGCCAGCTCGTACACCTCTGAAGCTTTCTTT
CDR3 protein: CASSYTSEAFF
D gene: NA
J gene: TRBJ1-1
clone size: NA
V gene: TRBV2

CDR3 DNA: TGTGCCAGCAGCTTAGCATGGGACGAGCAGTACTTC
CDR3 protein: CASSLAWDEQYF
D gene: NA
J gene: TRBJ2-7
clone size: NA
V gene: TRBV7-9

CDR3 DNA: TGTGCCAGCAGCCAAGAGATGGGGGGCGCAAGGTATGGCTACACCTTC
CDR3 protein: CASSQEMGGARYGYTF
D gene: NA
J gene: TRBJ1-2
clone size: NA
V gene: TRBV3-1

CDR3 DNA: TGCAGCGCCGGGAAGACTCCCCAGGAGACCCAGTACTTC
CDR3 protein: CSAGKTPQETQYF
D gene: NA
J gene: TRBJ2-5
clone size: NA
V gene: TRBV29-1

CDR3 DNA: TGTGCCAGCAGTGAGTGGTCTGGAAACACCATATATTTT
CDR3 protein: CASSEWSGNTIYF
D gene: NA
J gene: TRBJ1-3
clone size: many
V gene: TRBV2

CDR3 DNA: TGTGCCACCAGTGATCGGAGGGTTAATCAGCCCCAGCATTTT
CDR3 protein: CATSDRRVNQPQHF
D gene: NA
J gene: TRBJ1-5
clone size: many
V gene: TRBV24-1

CDR3 DNA: TGCAGCGGTAGGGGATCAGGTTGGAACGCTGAAGCTTTCTTT
CDR3 protein: CSGRGSGWNAEAFF
D gene: NA
J gene: TRBJ1-1
clone size: NA
V gene: TRBV29-1

CDR3 DNA: TGCAGCGTTGATCGCCCCCGGTCCCTCTATGGCTACACCTTC
CDR3 protein: CSVDRPRSLYGYTF
D gene: NA
J gene: TRBJ1-2
clone size: many
V gene: TRBV29-1

CDR3 DNA: TGCAGCGGCAACAGGAGGGACATTCAGTACTTC
CDR3 protein: CSGNRRDIQYF
D gene: NA
J gene: TRBJ2-4
clone size: few
V gene: TRBV29-1

CDR3 DNA: TGTGCCAGCAGCTCCCTCAGGGTCAGCTATGGCTACACCTTC
CDR3 protein: CASSSLRVSYGYTF
D gene: NA
J gene: TRBJ1-2
clone size: NA
V gene: TRBV7-9

CDR3 DNA: TGCAGTGCTAGGGGGACCTGGGGGCCTATTGGCGTACCCCTCCACTTT
CDR3 protein: CSARGTWGPIGVPLHF
D gene: NA
J gene: TRBJ1-6
clone size: NA
V gene: TRBV20-1

CDR3 DNA: TGTGCCAGCAGTGAAGGAGACAGGGACTACGAGCAGTACTTC
CDR3 protein: CASSEGDRDYEQYF
D gene: TRBD1
J gene: TRBJ2-7
clone size: many
V gene: TRBV25-1

CDR3 DNA: TGTGCCAGCAGCTTCATTGGGATTGAAGCTTTCTTT
CDR3 protein: CASSFIGIEAFF
D gene: NA
J gene: TRBJ1-1
clone size: once
V gene: TRBV7-2

CDR3 DNA: TGTGCCAGCCCCCCGTCGGCTGGGTTGACTGAAGCTTTCTTT
CDR3 protein: CASPPSAGLTEAFF
D gene: NA
J gene: TRBJ1-1
clone size: NA
V gene: TRBV25-1